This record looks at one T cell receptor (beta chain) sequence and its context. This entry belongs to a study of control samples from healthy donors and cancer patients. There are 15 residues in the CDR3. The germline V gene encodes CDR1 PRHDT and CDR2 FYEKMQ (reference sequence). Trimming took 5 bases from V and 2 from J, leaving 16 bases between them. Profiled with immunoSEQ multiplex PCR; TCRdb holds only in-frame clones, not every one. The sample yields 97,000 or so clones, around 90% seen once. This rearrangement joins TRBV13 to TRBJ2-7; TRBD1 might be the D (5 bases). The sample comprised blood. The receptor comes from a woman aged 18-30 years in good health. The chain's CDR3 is CASSPTPTEAYEQYF. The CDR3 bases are TGTGCCAGCAGCCCGACCCCGACAGAAGCCTACGAGCAGTACTTC.